The source of this T cell receptor beta chain is a study of blood T cell repertoires in COVID-19. Profiled with immunoSEQ multiplex PCR; TCRdb holds only in-frame clones, not every one. The sample holds 250,000 to 300,000 clones; roughly 80% are singletons and the top ten take around 3.5%. The CDR3 has 18 amino acids. Trimming removed 2 bases at V and 0 bases at J, with 22 bases between. CDR1 is GTSNPN, CDR2 SVGIG, per germline (reference sequence). This TCR derives from a man aged 45-65 years who had recovered from COVID-19. The sample consisted of PBMCs or T cells enriched from blood (not recorded which). V gene TRBV30 combines with J gene TRBJ1-1, with unresolved D. As DNA, the CDR3 is TGTGCCTGGAGTAAAAGGTCCGGGTCCCGAAGGATGAACACTGAAGCTTTCTTT. Protein product: CAWSKRSGSRRMNTEAFF.